Presented here are 30 T cell receptor beta chains from one specimen sequenced in a study of T cell repertoires and HLA-DP antigens. Produced via immunoSEQ multiplex PCR; TCRdb's table is partial and in-frame only. The table has over 100,000 clones, nearly 95% seen once. No antigen has been assigned to these receptors. Sequences were obtained from CD4+ T cells from PBMCs. The receptors were gathered from a woman between 18 and 30 years old in good health and CMV-seronegative.

The chain carries TRBV7-3 and TRBJ2-5, with D possibly TRBD2 on 5 matching bases. Germline V CDR1 and CDR2: SGHTA, FQGTGA. The V end was cut by 7 bases, the J end by 1 base, with 10 bases between. The length of the CDR3 is 13 residues. The CDR3 spells CASTGGPQETQYF. CDR3 in DNA: TGTGCCAGCACCGGAGGACCCCAAGAGACCCAGTACTTC.

The chain links TRBV7-2 to TRBJ2-3, with 9 bases fitting TRBD2. The CDR3 sequence is 16 residues long. Germline V CDR1 and CDR2: SGHTA, FQGNSA. V was pared by 5 bases and J by 3 bases, with 9 bases of the junction left unmatched. The CDR3 loop is CASSQVGGGVTDTQYF. The CDR3 DNA follows: TGTGCCAGCAGCCAAGTGGGCGGGGGGGTGACAGATACGCAGTATTTT. Variable domain in full (rest from reference TRBV7-2 and TRBJ2-3): GAGVSQSPSNKVTEKGKDVELRCDPISGHTALYWYRQSLGQGLEFLIYFQGNSAPDKSGLPSDRFSAERTGGSVSTLTIQRTQQEDSAVYLCASSQVGGGVTDTQYFGPGTRLTVL.

The gene calls are TRBV29-1 and TRBJ2-3; 13 nucleotides line up with TRBD2. The germline gives CDR1 SQVTM, CDR2 ANQGSEA. V shed 6 bases and J 2 bases; nucleotides not matched to a gene: 8. There are 16 residues in the CDR3. This CDR3 reads CSVSRLAGGVTDTQYF. Here the CDR3 DNA reads TGCAGCGTGAGTCGACTAGCGGGGGGCGTCACAGATACGCAGTATTTT.

The chain is built from TRBV7-9 and TRBJ2-5; D is possibly TRBD2 (6 bases). This CDR3 comprises 13 residues. From germline, CDR1 is SEHNR and CDR2 FQNEAQ (reference sequence). Trimming pared 5 bases from V and 0 bases from J, leaving 7 bases between. The CDR3 loop is CASSGTYQETQYF. For the CDR3, the DNA is TGTGCCAGCAGCGGGACTTACCAAGAGACCCAGTACTTC.

The chain is built from TRBV7-3 and TRBJ1-1; D is unclear. CDR1 SGHTA and CDR2 FQGTGA come from the germline V gene. The ends were cut back, 0 bases at V and 3 bases at J, with 11 bases in the middle. This CDR3 spans 15 amino acids. DNA for the CDR3: TGTGCCAGCAGCTTAACCCCTGGGCGGTACACTGAAGCTTTCTTT. Amino acids: CASSLTPGRYTEAFF.

The gene calls are TRBV5-1 and TRBJ2-2; D ambiguous. The V end was cut by 3 bases, the J end by 0 bases, with 9 bases between. The CDR3 spans 15 residues. Germline lookup yields CDR1 SGHRS and CDR2 YFSETQ. CDR3 nucleotides: TGCGCCAGCAGCTCCTTTGGGGCGAACACCGGGGAGCTGTTTTTT. Its protein product is CASSSFGANTGELFF.

This clone was seen once. V is TRBV27 and J is TRBJ1-2; TRBD1 aligns across 12 bases. The CDR3 has 16 residues. CDR1 MNHEY and CDR2 SMNVEV come from the germline V gene (reference sequence). The V and J ends lost 3 bases and 8 bases, in that order; junction bases with no gene match: 10. This CDR3 reads CASSFSPGQGARGYTF. In DNA, the CDR3 is TGTGCCAGCAGTTTTTCCCCGGGACAGGGGGCAAGGGGCTACACCTTC.

J is TRBJ2-1 and V is TRBV18; TRBD1 might be the D (5 bases). The germline CDR1 and CDR2 sequences are KGHSH and LQKENI. The CDR3 totals 16 residues. V was cut by 5 bases and J by 4 bases, with 18 bases left in between. CDR3 in amino acids: CASSVVAGILYNEQFF. In DNA form, the CDR3 reads TGTGCCAGCTCAGTTGTGGCAGGGATATTATACAATGAGCAGTTCTTC.

The V call is TRBV28, the J call TRBJ2-1; D tentatively fits TRBD1 or TRBD2 (5 bases each). The CDR3 is made up of 16 amino acids. Germline V CDR1 and CDR2: MDHEN, SYDVKM. The germline V and J ends were trimmed by 2 bases and 5 bases, with 16 bases remaining between them. CDR3 nucleotides: TGTGCCAGCAGTTTACCCTTGACGGGACGGCACAATGAGCAGTTCTTC. Protein product: CASSLPLTGRHNEQFF.

V and J are TRBV11-2 and TRBJ1-2; D perhaps matches TRBD1 (6 bases). Trimming removed 0 bases at V and 5 bases at J, with 13 bases between. This CDR3 is built from 15 residues. Germline V gives CDR1 SGHAT, CDR2 FQNNGV. Here the CDR3 reads CASSLDLGGGYGYTF. The CDR3 bases are TGTGCCAGCAGCTTAGATCTCGGAGGGGGATATGGCTACACCTTC.

The chain links TRBV5-1 to TRBJ2-3; 8 bases fit TRBD1. CDR3 length: 16 amino acids. Trimming took 4 bases from V and 6 from J; bases not matched to a gene: 13. Per the germline V gene, CDR1 is SGHRS and CDR2 is YFSETQ. CDR3 DNA: TGCGCCAGCAGCCCAGTATGGACAGGGATTGCGGATACGCAGTATTTT. Protein sequence: CASSPVWTGIADTQYF.

The rearrangement joins TRBV11-2 to TRBJ2-7; D is perhaps TRBD1 (5 bases). The CDR3 spans 14 residues. The germline V gene encodes CDR1 SGHAT and CDR2 FQNNGV. V was shortened by 1 base and J by 2 bases, with 9 bases between the two germline ends. The CDR3 protein is CASSLAPGPYEQYF. The DNA of the CDR3 is TGTGCCAGCAGCTTAGCTCCAGGGCCCTACGAGCAGTACTTC.

The rearrangement joins TRBV29-1 to TRBJ1-2; 8 nucleotides align to TRBD1. The V gene end was trimmed by 5 bases and the J gene end by 7 bases; junction bases not matched to a gene: 6. CDR3 length equals 12 residues. The germline V gene encodes CDR1 SQVTM and CDR2 ANQGSEA. CDR3 protein: CSVHPGGGGYTF. CDR3 nucleotides: TGCAGCGTTCACCCAGGGGGCGGTGGCTACACCTTC. The complete variable domain, with remaining parts taken from reference TRBV29-1 and TRBJ1-2, reads SAVISQKPSRDICQRGTSLTIQCQVDSQVTMMFWYRQQPGQSLTLIATANQGSEATYESGFVIDKFPISRPNLTFSTLTVSNMSPEDSSIYLCSVHPGGGGYTFGSGTRLTVV.

This chain connects TRBV19 to TRBJ2-1; 10 bases line up with TRBD2. The CDR3 runs to 15 residues. Germline V gene sequence: CDR1 LNHDA, CDR2 SQIVND (reference sequence). V shed 5 bases and J 7 bases; nucleotides not matched to a gene: 8. The CDR3 loop reads CASSLAGALMNEQFF. The CDR3 DNA sequence: TGTGCCAGTAGTCTAGCGGGAGCGCTTATGAATGAGCAGTTCTTC.

The chain combines TRBV5-4 with TRBJ2-3, with D maybe TRBD1 (7 bases). The CDR3 runs 15 residues. Trimming shortened V by 7 bases and J by 5 bases, and 20 bases separated the two germline ends. Germline V lookup: CDR1 SGHNT, CDR2 YYREEE (reference sequence). CDR3 bases: TGTGCCAGCGCCCCTCAGACAGGGCGGGAAGATACGCAGTATTTT. Its translation: CASAPQTGREDTQYF.

This clone was seen once. This chain uses TRBV4-1 with TRBJ2-1; TRBD2 agrees at 10 bases. Germline lookup yields CDR1 MGHRA and CDR2 YSYEKL. V lost 8 bases, J lost 4 bases, and 8 bases stayed unmatched. This CDR3 comprises 15 residues. CDR3 bases: TGCGCCAGCCGCCTGGGACTAGCGTGGTACAATGAGCAGTTCTTC. Its translation is CASRLGLAWYNEQFF.

The table lists this clone with a count of one. CDR3 DNA: TGCAGCGTTGAAGCTGTGGATGGCTACACCTTC. It is translated as CSVEAVDGYTF. The J gene is TRBJ1-2, the V gene TRBV29-1; D remains ambiguous. This CDR3 is built from 11 residues. Germline V gene lookup returns CDR1 SQVTM and CDR2 ANQGSEA. Deletions cut 1 base from V and 6 bases from J, with 6 bases between.

The chain links TRBV7-9 to TRBJ2-5; a possible D gene is TRBD1 (6 bases). V lost 5 bases and J lost 0, with 16 bases in between. Germline V gives CDR1 SEHNR, CDR2 FQNEAQ (reference sequence). This CDR3 comprises 16 residues. The CDR3 here is CASSQASSGDQETQYF. The CDR3 region has the DNA TGTGCCAGCAGCCAAGCGTCTTCAGGGGACCAAGAGACCCAGTACTTC.

The chain is built from TRBV7-2 and TRBJ1-4; D uncertain. Germline-derived CDR1 and CDR2 are SGHTA and FQGNSA. This CDR3 spans 15 amino acids. Between the trimmed V and J ends, which lost 4 bases and 2 bases, there was a span of 11 bases. The CDR3 is CASSSSPGTNEKLFF. CDR3 in DNA: TGTGCCAGCAGCTCCAGTCCTGGGACTAATGAAAAACTGTTTTTT.

The J gene is TRBJ1-4, the V gene TRBV19, with D uncertain. This CDR3 comprises 15 residues. Germline V lookup: CDR1 LNHDA, CDR2 SQIVND (reference sequence). V was trimmed by 3 bases and J by 2 bases, leaving 10 bases between them. CDR3 DNA: TGTGCCAGTAGTATGGTTGGAGAGACTAATGAAAAACTGTTTTTT. Translating gives CASSMVGETNEKLFF.

In nucleotides, the CDR3 is TGTGCCAGCAGTTACGCAGGGGGAAACACCATATATTTT. This codes for CASSYAGGNTIYF. The J gene is TRBJ1-3, the V gene TRBV6-5, with D maybe TRBD1 (5 bases). The V gene lost 2 bases and the J gene lost 4 bases, with 6 bases spanning the gap. CDR3 length: 13 amino acids. Germline values: CDR1 MNHEY, CDR2 SVGAGI.

The genes are TRBV7-6 and TRBJ2-5; D is tentatively TRBD1 or TRBD2 (5 bases each). The germline V and J ends were trimmed by 2 bases and 0 bases, with 10 bases remaining between them. CDR1 is SGHVS and CDR2 is FNYEAQ in the germline V gene. This CDR3 is 15 amino acids long. As DNA, the CDR3 is TGTGCCAGCAGCTTAAGGGGCGGGTACCAAGAGACCCAGTACTTC. Translated: CASSLRGGYQETQYF.

This clone was seen once. The chain couples TRBV7-6 to TRBJ1-4; 7 nucleotides align to TRBD1. Germline CDR1 and CDR2: SGHVS and FNYEAQ. This CDR3 comprises 15 residues. V was pared by 5 bases and J by 0 bases, with 3 bases of the junction left unmatched. DNA of the CDR3: TGTGCCAGCAGCGCGGACAGGACAACTAATGAAAAACTGTTTTTT. This translates into CASSADRTTNEKLFF.

This clone was detected a few times. The sample holds other DNA sequences that translate to the same CDR3. The rearrangement links TRBV30 to TRBJ2-5; unclear D gene. CDR3 length equals 11 residues. V lost 1 base and J lost 3, with 3 bases in between. Germline loops: CDR1 GTSNPN, CDR2 SVGIG (reference sequence). The CDR3 nucleotides are TGTGCCTGGAGTGCCGAAGAGACCCAGTACTTC. Translating it yields CAWSAEETQYF.

A single count supports this clone. In nucleotides, the CDR3 is TGTGCCAGCAGTTCTGGGACTAGCGGGTACCAAGAGACCCAGTACTTC. Translated, it gives CASSSGTSGYQETQYF. The V gene is TRBV27, the J gene TRBJ2-5, with TRBD2 identical over 12 bases. This CDR3 has 16 residues. J lost 0 bases, V lost 4 bases, and 3 bases had no gene match. The germline V gene has CDR1 MNHEY and CDR2 SMNVEV (reference sequence).

V usage is TRBV7-2 and J usage is TRBJ2-2; D is perhaps TRBD1 or TRBD2 (6 bases each). V was shortened by 1 base and J by 1 base, with 10 bases between the two germline ends. Germline CDR1 SGHTA, CDR2 FQGNSA. The CDR3 runs 16 residues. The CDR3 here is CASSLVGGLNTGELFF. In DNA, the CDR3 is TGTGCCAGCAGCTTAGTGGGGGGCCTGAACACCGGGGAGCTGTTTTTT.

The chain joins TRBV7-2 to TRBJ2-3; D is unclear. CDR3 length: 15 amino acids. Per the germline V gene, CDR1 is SGHTA and CDR2 is FQGNSA. Trimming took 3 bases from V and 3 from J, leaving 13 bases between them. This CDR3 reads CASSLRDARTDTQYF. The CDR3 DNA sequence: TGTGCCAGCAGCTTGCGAGACGCTAGGACAGATACGCAGTATTTT. The full variable domain, its missing parts supplied by reference TRBV7-2 and TRBJ2-3, is GAGVSQSPSNKVTEKGKDVELRCDPISGHTALYWYRQSLGQGLEFLIYFQGNSAPDKSGLPSDRFSAERTGGSVSTLTIQRTQQEDSAVYLCASSLRDARTDTQYFGPGTRLTVL.

The rearrangement uses TRBV7-3 and TRBJ1-5; D is unresolved. The CDR3 runs 13 residues. V lost 2 bases to trimming and J lost 3 bases, with 5 bases between them. Germline assignment: CDR1 SGHTA and CDR2 FQGTGA. The CDR3 is CASSLGLNQPQHF. In nucleotides, the CDR3 is TGTGCCAGCAGCTTAGGGCTCAATCAGCCCCAGCATTTT.

In this sample, this clone turned up once. The chain recombines TRBV7-6 with TRBJ1-5; TRBD1 agrees at 11 bases. The CDR3 length is 15 residues. Trimming at V came to 5 bases and at J to 4 bases, leaving 4 bases not matched to a gene. Per the germline V gene, CDR1 is SGHVS and CDR2 is FNYEAQ. The CDR3: CASSRTGGPNQPQHF. Written as DNA, the CDR3 is TGTGCCAGCAGCCGGACAGGGGGCCCGAATCAGCCCCAGCATTTT.

The V gene is TRBV9, the J gene TRBJ1-1, with D possibly TRBD1 on 6 matching bases. CDR1 is SGDLS and CDR2 is YYNGEE in the germline V gene. This CDR3 has 12 residues. Trimming removed 5 bases at V and 7 bases at J, with 12 bases between. This chain's CDR3 is CASSDRPGEAFF. The CDR3 bases are TGTGCCAGCAGTGACAGGCCCGGTGAAGCTTTCTTT.